The source of this TCR beta chain is a study of tumor and adjacent non-tumor tissue in lung cancer. At the level of the study: Patients were aged roughly 31 to 76, 9 to 10 men and a handful of women, stage I to III.

Three rounds of nested PCR, following a modified ARM-PCR protocol, produced the TCRbeta library. TCRdb redid the calling of the multiplex PCR reads with MiXCR, one entry per CDR3 protein. This repertoire shows more than 45,000 distinct CDR3 sequences, 70% to 80% found once; its top ten account for roughly 25%. Notes on this clonotype: Lacking the conserved final phenylalanine or tryptophan, this CDR3 likely reflects a read error.

No cell sorting was done before RNA was extracted from the tissue. This non-tumor lung sample came from over 3 cm beyond the tumor edge. Germline values: CDR1 MDHEN, CDR2 SYDVKM. This CDR3 spans 15 amino acids. Sequenced material: distant non-tumor lung tissue. The V gene is TRBV28, the J gene TRBJ1-1; D unresolved. This clonotype was obtained from an older woman with non-small cell lung cancer. The CDR3 spells CASSLLPPAYTKAFS. The DNA for the CDR3 is TGTGCCAGCAGTTTACTGCCTCCTGCCTACACTAAAGCTTTCTCT.